What follows are 6 T cell receptor beta chains derived from one specimen sequenced in a study of sequential checkpoint blockade in melanoma. TCRdb keeps only in-frame clones here, not all; method: immunoSEQ multiplex PCR. Of 7,000 to 9,500 clones listed, 50% to 75% are singletons. Treatment reported: randomized to nivolumab then ipilimumab (arm A) or the reverse (arm B). The sample consisted of CD8+ T cells sorted from blood (inferred from file names), taken from a patient given nivolumab and ipilimumab in sequence. The receptors were sampled from a human donor with melanoma.

This clone has more than one count but fewer than ten. This chain joins TRBV7-3 and TRBJ2-7; TRBD2 agrees at 9 bases. V was clipped by 5 bases and J by 3 bases; unmatched bases: 11. The CDR3 has 16 amino acids. CDR1 is SGHTA and CDR2 is FQGTGA in the germline V gene. CDR3 region: CASSPTPTSGYYEQYF. DNA of the CDR3: TGTGCCAGCAGCCCGACTCCGACTAGCGGATACTACGAGCAGTACTTC.

This chain links TRBV28 with TRBJ2-7, with 7 bases fitting TRBD2. The germline V gene has CDR1 MDHEN and CDR2 SYDVKM. V lost 3 bases, J lost 2 bases, and 4 bases stayed unmatched. CDR3 length equals 14 residues. The CDR3 is CASSFFAGAYEQYF. Here the CDR3 DNA reads TGTGCCAGCAGTTTCTTTGCGGGAGCCTACGAGCAGTACTTC.

The V call is TRBV19, the J call TRBJ2-7, with D tentatively TRBD1 (5 bases). Germline values: CDR1 LNHDA, CDR2 SQIVND (reference sequence). The CDR3 is 15 residues long. V lost 2 bases and J 3 bases, leaving 14 bases between the germline ends. CDR3 protein: CASSITGQGFYEQYF. The DNA for the CDR3 is TGTGCCAGTAGTATAACCGGCCAGGGCTTCTACGAGCAGTACTTC.

J is TRBJ1-3 and V is TRBV7-9; tentative D call: TRBD1 (6 bases). The V gene's germline CDR1 is SEHNR and CDR2 FQNEAQ (reference sequence). The V gene lost 4 bases and the J gene lost 4 bases, with 14 bases spanning the gap. This CDR3 is built from 15 residues. The CDR3 spells CASSSVGGSGNTIYF. The CDR3 DNA is TGTGCCAGCAGCTCCGTAGGGGGATCCGGAAACACCATATATTTT.

This clone was counted between two and nine times. J is TRBJ1-2 and V is TRBV10-1, with a possible D match to TRBD1 (5 bases). The V end lost 3 bases, the J end lost 4 bases, and 12 bases lay between the germline ends. The CDR3 is 14 amino acids. Germline CDR1 is WNHNN and CDR2 is SYGVQD (reference sequence). The CDR3, as DNA: TGCGCCAGCAGTGACCCGGGGGGAGGCTATGGCTACACCTTC. This translates into CASSDPGGGYGYTF.

The chain employs TRBV19 and TRBJ2-7; 8 bases fit TRBD1. V shed 5 bases, J shed 3 bases, and the junction held 3 bases outside the gene matches. Germline V gene data show CDR1 as LNHDA and CDR2 as SQIVND (reference sequence). This CDR3 is 13 amino acids long. CDR3 sequence reads: CASSAGQDYEQYF. As DNA, the CDR3 is TGTGCCAGTAGTGCGGGACAGGACTACGAGCAGTACTTC.